The 22 T cell receptor beta chains presented below share a single source sample, sequenced in a study of identical twins (dated by TCRdb to 2016 to 2018). Library prep was done by 5' RACE. The data were produced on an Illumina HiSeq 2000. Starting from the raw public reads, TCRdb applied fastp trimming at Q25, assembled clones with MiXCR and retained in-frame beta chains. Identical CDR3 proteins give one entry, which carries the most common genes and DNA. A total of about 460,000 distinct CDR3 sequences appear in this sample, approximately 15% of them only once. In total, the top ten clones hold 0.4% to 0.55% of the sample. These sequences were also reported in another study, on yellow fever vaccine responses in identical twins.

The sequencing sample was made of CD4+ T cells sorted from blood. The receptors here all came from a woman between 18 and 29 years old in good health.

This clonotype was recorded at least ten times. The genes are TRBV7-3 and TRBJ2-1; 8 bases line up with TRBD2. The CDR3 totals 15 residues. Germline CDR1 reads SGHTA; CDR2 reads FQGTGA. The junction had 7 bases not matched to a gene; V was cut back by 5 bases and J by 4 bases. The CDR3 nucleotides are TGTGCCAGCAGCAACCCGGGACTAGAGTACAATGAGCAGTTCTTC. Residues: CASSNPGLEYNEQFF.

There are a few counts of this clonotype. The rearrangement uses TRBV27 and TRBJ2-1, with 13 bases that match TRBD2. Germline CDR1 MNHEY, CDR2 SMNVEV (reference sequence). The CDR3 contains 20 residues. After removal of 2 bases from V and 7 bases from J, the junction contained 17 bases not matched to a gene. The CDR3 loop is CASSLGVLSPTSGGLNEQFF. CDR3 DNA: TGTGCCAGCAGTTTAGGGGTACTATCCCCGACTAGCGGGGGGTTAAATGAGCAGTTCTTC.

The V gene is TRBV7-2, the J gene TRBJ2-1; 9 positions agree with TRBD2. CDR1 SGHTA and CDR2 FQGNSA come from the germline V gene. J gave up 4 bases and V 4 bases, and 8 bases lay outside the gene matches. This CDR3 contains 16 residues. The DNA of the CDR3 is TGTGCCAGCAGCTCTAGTCGGGCGGGGGGGTACAATGAGCAGTTCTTC. Protein sequence: CASSSSRAGGYNEQFF.

The gene calls are TRBV18 and TRBJ2-1; 8 nucleotides line up with TRBD2. The CDR3 spans 17 residues. Germline-derived CDR1 and CDR2 are KGHSH and LQKENI. J lost 4 bases, V lost 0 bases, and 8 bases had no gene match. CDR3 amino acids: CASSPPNSASGYNEQFF. CDR3 bases: TGTGCCAGCTCACCACCCAATTCCGCTAGCGGGTACAATGAGCAGTTCTTC.

The chain links TRBV30 to TRBJ2-1; D unclear. The germline V gene encodes CDR1 GTSNPN and CDR2 SVGIG (reference sequence). V was trimmed by 2 bases and J by 0 bases, leaving 17 bases between them. The CDR3 length is 17 residues. CDR3 in amino acids: CAWSPQMAASSYNEQFF. DNA for the CDR3: TGTGCCTGGAGTCCACAGATGGCGGCGAGCTCCTACAATGAGCAGTTCTTC.

This chain links TRBV12-3 or TRBV12-4 with TRBJ2-7, with 7 bases aligning to TRBD1. This CDR3 has 17 amino acids. Trimming at V came to 7 bases and at J to 1 base, leaving 16 bases not matched to a gene. The CDR3 DNA reads as TGTGCCAGCAACCGGGACAGCTACGTCTCCGATTCCTACGAGCAGTACTTC. Translating it yields CASNRDSYVSDSYEQYF.

This rearrangement joins TRBV5-1 to TRBJ2-5; D gene unclear. The CDR3 is 14 residues long. Germline V gives CDR1 SGHRS, CDR2 YFSETQ. Between the trimmed V and J ends, which lost 1 base and 2 bases, there was a span of 9 bases. The CDR3 loop reads CASSLTATQETQYF. The CDR3 DNA follows: TGCGCCAGCAGCTTGACAGCGACACAAGAGACCCAGTACTTC.

This clonotype turned up a few times. The gene calls are TRBV27 and TRBJ2-5; D is tentatively TRBD1 or TRBD2 (5 bases each). Germline V CDR1 and CDR2: MNHEY, SMNVEV (reference sequence). The length of the CDR3 is 16 residues. V was shortened by 5 bases and J by 0 bases, with 16 bases between the two germline ends. The CDR3 DNA follows: TGTGCCAGCAGTCCCCACGCCGGGACGGACCAAGAGACCCAGTACTTC. Translating gives CASSPHAGTDQETQYF.

This clonotype was counted once. Here the CDR3 reads CSAGGQGALGQFF. The CDR3 DNA is TGCAGTGCGGGCGGACAGGGGGCGCTTGGGCAGTTCTTC. The chain has TRBV20-1 and TRBJ2-1; 11 bases fit TRBD1. Germline loops: CDR1 DFQATT, CDR2 SNEGSKA (reference sequence). The CDR3 has 13 amino acids. Trimming cost V 6 bases and J 12 bases; bases outside gene matches: 10.

A few counts support this clonotype. This sequence joins TRBV15 and TRBJ2-7, with 9 bases identical to TRBD2. V dropped 0 bases and J dropped 5; count of bases not matched to a gene: 11. Germline-derived CDR1 and CDR2 are LNHNV and YYDKDF (reference sequence). The CDR3 extends over 17 amino acids. The CDR3 DNA follows: TGTGCCACCAGCAGAGACCGAGATAGCGGGAGAAACCACGAGCAGTACTTC. This gives the protein CATSRDRDSGRNHEQYF.

This clonotype was recorded a few times. The chain links TRBV20-1 to TRBJ2-1; 9 bases map to TRBD2. Trimming cost V 1 base and J 9 bases; bases outside gene matches: 10. The CDR3 is 15 residues long. Germline V gene sequence: CDR1 DFQATT, CDR2 SNEGSKA (reference sequence). This CDR3 reads CSARAASGNFGEQFF. DNA of the CDR3: TGCAGTGCTAGAGCGGCTAGCGGGAACTTCGGTGAGCAGTTCTTC.

V and J are TRBV27 and TRBJ2-7; tentative D call: TRBD2 (5 bases). This CDR3 is built from 13 residues. V lost 2 bases and J lost 5, with 10 bases in between. Germline-derived CDR1 and CDR2 are MNHEY and SMNVEV (reference sequence). CDR3 sequence reads: CASSLEGFDEQYF. CDR3 nucleotides: TGTGCCAGCAGTTTAGAGGGCTTCGACGAGCAGTACTTC.

This clonotype showed up just a few times. This chain links TRBV12-3 or TRBV12-4 with TRBJ2-3; TRBD2 matches 16 bases. The CDR3 consists of 18 residues. V lost 4 bases to trimming and J lost 4 bases; unmatched junction nucleotides: 8. CDR3 DNA sequence: TGTGCCAGCAGTTCCGGGACTAGCGGGGGGGCTGGCGCAGATACGCAGTATTTT. This translates into CASSSGTSGGAGADTQYF.

The chain couples TRBV7-2 to TRBJ2-2, with 7 bases fitting TRBD2. The CDR3 totals 16 residues. Germline trimming cut 2 bases from V and 0 bases from J; bases unmatched to any gene: 3. From germline, CDR1 is SGHTA and CDR2 FQGNSA. The CDR3 nucleotides read TGTGCCAGCAGCTTACTAGCGGACCCGAACACCGGGGAGCTGTTTTTT. Translation: CASSLLADPNTGELFF.

This chain uses TRBV5-1 with TRBJ2-1; D gene ambiguous. This CDR3 comprises 15 residues. V lost 0 bases to trimming and J lost 6 bases, with 13 bases between them. Germline-derived CDR1 and CDR2 are SGHRS and YFSETQ. The CDR3 spells CASSLGEGWGNEQFF. CDR3 coding DNA: TGCGCCAGCAGCTTGGGCGAAGGGTGGGGCAATGAGCAGTTCTTC.

This sequence joins TRBV15 and TRBJ2-5; TRBD1 aligns across 8 bases. Germline lookup yields CDR1 LNHNV and CDR2 YYDKDF (reference sequence). The CDR3 has 14 amino acids. With V trimmed by 3 bases and J by 4 bases, 4 bases remained unmatched. In DNA form, the CDR3 reads TGTGCCACCAGCAGCCTACAGGGGGGAGAGACCCAGTACTTC. The encoded protein is CATSSLQGGETQYF. Looking up the rest from reference TRBV15 and TRBJ2-5 gives the full variable domain: DAMVIQNPRYQVTQFGKPVTLSCSQTLNHNVMYWYQQKSSQAPKLLFHYYDKDFNNEADTPDNFQSRRPNTSFCFLDIRSPGLGDTAMYLCATSSLQGGETQYFGPGTRLLVL.

The V and J genes are TRBV5-1 and TRBJ2-1; 11 nucleotides align to TRBD2. The CDR3 runs 15 residues. Germline loops: CDR1 SGHRS, CDR2 YFSETQ. V was pared by 4 bases and J by 0 bases, with 0 bases of the junction left unmatched. CDR3 in amino acids: CASSTSGSSYNEQFF. The CDR3 bases are TGCGCCAGCAGCACTAGCGGGAGCTCCTACAATGAGCAGTTCTTC.

The sample holds a few counts of this clonotype. Compared with germline, one end of the junction differs, possibly owing to a read error. The rearrangement uses TRBV7-9 and TRBJ2-5; D call uncertain. The CDR3 is 13 amino acids. The germline V gene has CDR1 SEHNR and CDR2 FQNEAQ (reference sequence). For the CDR3, the DNA is TGTGCCAGCACCTTAGATTCCCAAGAGACCCAGTACTTC. Translation: CASTLDSQETQYF.

The rearrangement joins TRBV11-2 to TRBJ2-7; D remains unclear. Germline V lookup: CDR1 SGHAT, CDR2 FQNNGV. V was trimmed by 5 bases and J by 5 bases, leaving 10 bases between them. The CDR3 extends over 12 amino acids. CDR3 sequence reads: CASSHQPNEQYF. The DNA of the CDR3 is TGTGCCAGCAGCCACCAACCAAACGAGCAGTACTTC. The full variable domain, with the rest looked up from reference TRBV11-2 and TRBJ2-7, is EAGVAQSPRYKIIEKRQSVAFWCNPISGHATLYWYQQILGQGPKLLIQFQNNGVVDDSQLPKDRFSAERLKGVDSTLKIQPAKLEDSAVYLCASSHQPNEQYFGPGTRLTVT.

The CDR3 sequence is CASRAQGGGGEQYF. CDR3 coding DNA: TGTGCCAGCAGAGCACAGGGCGGTGGTGGCGAGCAGTACTTC. This chain joins TRBV2 and TRBJ2-7; possible D gene TRBD1, 6 bases. The V and J ends lost 6 bases and 6 bases respectively, with 18 bases between them. Germline V CDR1 and CDR2: SNHLY, FYNNEI. The CDR3 length is 14 residues.

About this clonotype: Possible read error: a much larger clone is one base away. This chain links TRBV29-1 with TRBJ2-7; possibly TRBD1 for D (6 bases). Germline lookup yields CDR1 SQVTM and CDR2 ANQGSEA. The ends were cut back, 5 bases at V and 7 bases at J, with 18 bases in the middle. This CDR3 contains 13 residues. CDR3 loop: CSVYDYPQGEQYF. The CDR3 nucleotides read TGCAGCGTTTACGACTATCCCCAGGGGGAGCAGTACTTC.

The chain has TRBV7-3 and TRBJ2-1; 7 positions match TRBD1. Trimming cost V 2 bases and J 8 bases; bases outside gene matches: 6. Per germline, CDR1 SGHTA and CDR2 FQGTGA. The CDR3 covers 14 residues. The CDR3 loop reads CASSLDRVMDEQFF. The CDR3 DNA is TGTGCCAGCAGCTTAGACAGGGTAATGGATGAGCAGTTCTTC.